Detailed here is one T cell receptor beta chain. What it binds is not known. Sequencing used immunoSEQ multiplex PCR; TCRdb keeps in-frame clones, though not all of them. The table has approximately 41,000 clones, 90% to 95% seen once; the top ten hold around 3.2%. The data derive from a study of cytomegalovirus exposure and HLA in healthy donors. Regarding the study as a whole: TCR beta chains numbering more than 150 were designated cytomegalovirus-associated. It was reportedly the case that the classifier diagnosed cytomegalovirus status with high specificity and sensitivity.

The CDR3 contains 14 residues. Losses at the gene ends were 4 bases for V and 4 bases for J; bases not matched to a gene: 1. CDR1 and CDR2 (germline): SGHDN, FVKESK. Sequencing was carried out using PBMCs. The V gene is TRBV14, the J gene TRBJ2-1; 10 bases are a match to TRBD1. This clonotype originated in a man younger than 35 in good health and CMV-seronegative. The CDR3 bases are TGTGCCAGCAGCCGGGACAGGGGATACAATGAGCAGTTCTTC. This encodes CASSRDRGYNEQFF. Drawing the rest from reference TRBV14 and TRBJ2-1, the complete variable domain is EAGVTQFPSHSVIEKGQTVTLRCDPISGHDNLYWYRRVMGKEIKFLLHFVKESKQDESGMPNNRFLAERTGGTYSTLKVQPAELEDSGVYFCASSRDRGYNEQFFGPGTRLTVL.